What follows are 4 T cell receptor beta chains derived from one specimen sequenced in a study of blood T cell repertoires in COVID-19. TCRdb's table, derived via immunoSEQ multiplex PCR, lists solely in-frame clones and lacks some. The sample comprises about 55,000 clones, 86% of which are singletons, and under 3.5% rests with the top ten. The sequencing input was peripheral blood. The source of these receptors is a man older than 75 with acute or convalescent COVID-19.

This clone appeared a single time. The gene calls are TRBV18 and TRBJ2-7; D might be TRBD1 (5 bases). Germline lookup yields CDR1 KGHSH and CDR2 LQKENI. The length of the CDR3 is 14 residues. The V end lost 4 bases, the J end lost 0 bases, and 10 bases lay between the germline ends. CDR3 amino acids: CASSQGSTSYEQYF. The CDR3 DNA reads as TGTGCCAGCTCACAGGGGTCTACCTCCTACGAGCAGTACTTC. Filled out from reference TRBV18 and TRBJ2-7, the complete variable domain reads NAGVMQNPRHLVRRRGQEARLRCSPMKGHSHVYWYRQLPEEGLKFMVYLQKENIIDESGMPKERFSAEFPKEGPSILRIQQVVRGDSAAYFCASSQGSTSYEQYFGPGTRLTVT.

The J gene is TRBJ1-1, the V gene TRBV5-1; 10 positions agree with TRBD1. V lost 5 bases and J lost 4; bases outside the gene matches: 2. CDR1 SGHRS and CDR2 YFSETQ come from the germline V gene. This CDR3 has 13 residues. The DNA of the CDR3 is TGCGCCAGCAGGGGGGACAGGGGCACTGAAGCTTTCTTT. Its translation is CASRGDRGTEAFF.

The CDR3 is CATSRVGGAPRTGELFF. DNA of the CDR3: TGTGCCACCAGCAGAGTGGGGGGGGCTCCCCGCACCGGGGAGCTGTTTTTT. The chain couples TRBV15 to TRBJ2-2; tentatively, D is TRBD2 (7 bases). The CDR3 consists of 17 residues. The ends were cut back, 1 base at V and 4 bases at J, with 16 bases in the middle. Germline CDR1 reads LNHNV; CDR2 reads YYDKDF (reference sequence). The full variable domain, with the rest looked up from reference TRBV15 and TRBJ2-2, is DAMVIQNPRYQVTQFGKPVTLSCSQTLNHNVMYWYQQKSSQAPKLLFHYYDKDFNNEADTPDNFQSRRPNTSFCFLDIRSPGLGDTAMYLCATSRVGGAPRTGELFFGEGSRLTVL.

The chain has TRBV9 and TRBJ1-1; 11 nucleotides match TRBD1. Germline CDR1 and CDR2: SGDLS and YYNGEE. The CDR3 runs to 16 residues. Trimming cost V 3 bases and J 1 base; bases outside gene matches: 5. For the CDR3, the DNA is TGTGCCAGCAGCGATGGAGGACAGGGGGCGAACACTGAAGCTTTCTTT. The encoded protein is CASSDGGQGANTEAFF.